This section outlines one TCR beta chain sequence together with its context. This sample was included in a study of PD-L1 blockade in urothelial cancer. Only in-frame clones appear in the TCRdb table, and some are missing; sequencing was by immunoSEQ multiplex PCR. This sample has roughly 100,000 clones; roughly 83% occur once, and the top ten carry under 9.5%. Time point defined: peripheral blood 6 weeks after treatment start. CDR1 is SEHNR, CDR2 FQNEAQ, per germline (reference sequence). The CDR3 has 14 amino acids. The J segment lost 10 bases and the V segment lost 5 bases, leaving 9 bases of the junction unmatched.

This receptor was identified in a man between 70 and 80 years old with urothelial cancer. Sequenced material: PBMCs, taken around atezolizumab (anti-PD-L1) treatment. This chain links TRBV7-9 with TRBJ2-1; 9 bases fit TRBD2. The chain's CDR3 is CASSPVVAGEEQFF. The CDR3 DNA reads TGTGCCAGCAGCCCGGTGGTAGCGGGAGAGGAGCAGTTCTTC.